This is a list of T cell receptor beta chains from one sample in a study of neurological immune-mediated disorders. TCRdb analysed the 5' RACE reads with MiXCR anew, one entry per CDR3 protein. Found here are tens of thousands of distinct CDR3 sequences, roughly an eighth of them singletons; the top ten hold approximately 4.6%. Material: PBMCs. These receptors were obtained from a female donor with HTLV-1-associated myelopathy (HAM/TSP). The CDR3 runs from the conserved cysteine through the conserved F or W. Each record gives: CDR3 length, J gene, V gene, CDR3 protein.

length: 15
J: TRBJ2-1
V: TRBV28
CDR3: CASSLAGGSYNEQFF

length: 17
J: TRBJ2-3
V: TRBV7-2
CDR3: CASSSSAAGGLTDTQYF

length: 15
J: TRBJ1-6
V: TRBV5-1
CDR3: CASSITGTGGPPLHF

length: 17
J: TRBJ1-5
V: TRBV9
CDR3: CASSATDALLGNQPQHF

length: 12
J: TRBJ2-7
V: TRBV30
CDR3: CAWSIGDYEQYF

length: 13
J: TRBJ1-5
V: TRBV20-1
CDR3: CSAGDFSNQPQHF

length: 14
J: TRBJ2-7
V: TRBV5-6
CDR3: CASSLRQGIHEQYF

length: 15
J: TRBJ2-1
V: TRBV7-2
CDR3: CASSLWRGAYNEQFF

length: 15
J: TRBJ1-5
V: TRBV5-5
CDR3: CASSPSPGSNQPQHF

length: 15
J: TRBJ2-3
V: TRBV20-1
CDR3: CSARAPGTSTDTQYF

length: 14
J: TRBJ2-3
V: TRBV29-1
CDR3: CSVEVGSALDTQYF

length: 11
J: TRBJ2-7
V: TRBV20-1
CDR3: CSATSVYEQYF

length: 15
J: TRBJ1-5
V: TRBV4-1
CDR3: CASSQEGYFSQPQHF

length: 15
J: TRBJ1-6
V: TRBV4-3
CDR3: CASSQGQGPNSPLHF

length: 12
J: TRBJ1-1
V: TRBV20-1
CDR3: CSASQPTGEAFF

length: 15
J: TRBJ1-2
V: TRBV11-2
CDR3: CASSLSGAGANGYTF

length: 14
J: TRBJ1-1
V: TRBV20-1
CDR3: CNARGTGMNTEAFF

length: 15
J: TRBJ2-3
V: TRBV6-5
CDR3: CASSYGGGATDTQYF

length: 16
J: TRBJ1-2
V: TRBV28
CDR3: CASSFLVVQDYYGYTF

length: 11
J: TRBJ2-7
V: TRBV6-5
CDR3: CASSYLRVQYF

length: 16
J: TRBJ2-1
V: TRBV5-1
CDR3: CASSWMSGALDNEQFF

length: 14
J: TRBJ1-4
V: TRBV5-1
CDR3: CASSPGPGTEKLFF

length: 13
J: TRBJ2-5
V: TRBV7-3
CDR3: CASSGTVQETQYF

length: 12
J: TRBJ2-7
V: TRBV4-1
CDR3: CASSQDGGEQYF

length: 14
J: TRBJ2-5
V: TRBV28
CDR3: CASSLLGPQETQYF

length: 15
J: TRBJ2-3
V: TRBV24-1
CDR3: CATSDARALTDTQYF

length: 14
J: TRBJ2-7
V: TRBV2
CDR3: CANSDRGPWHEQYF

length: 13
J: TRBJ2-5
V: TRBV5-1
CDR3: CASSSGQQETQYF

length: 15
J: TRBJ2-5
V: TRBV4-1
CDR3: CASTRLAGVQETQYF

length: 15
J: TRBJ2-5
V: TRBV7-6
CDR3: CASSSFAGSQETQYF

length: 14
J: TRBJ2-5
V: TRBV9
CDR3: CASSVGNSQETQYF